These 4 T cell receptor beta chains were sequenced from one sample in a study of shared clonotypes between healthy human individuals. Positive CCR7 selection of CD45RO-negative cells yielded the naive CD8 cells, and terminally differentiated effector memory CD45RA+ cells were excluded. Only in-frame clones appear in the TCRdb table, and some are missing; sequencing was by immunoSEQ multiplex PCR. The sample holds 600,000 or so clones, approximately 95% seen once. Sequences were obtained from naive CD8+ T cells sorted from blood. The receptors derive from a woman aged 25 to 39 in good health.

CDR3 loop: CASSGSYNEQFF. CDR3 coding DNA: TGTGCCAGCAGTGGGTCCTACAATGAGCAGTTCTTC. This sequence joins TRBV7-2 and TRBJ2-1; D is unclear. Trimming took 6 bases from V and 1 from J, leaving 4 bases between them. The CDR3 has 12 amino acids. The germline V gene has CDR1 SGHTA and CDR2 FQGNSA. Together with reference TRBV7-2 and TRBJ2-1, the CDR3 gives the full variable domain: GAGVSQSPSNKVTEKGKDVELRCDPISGHTALYWYRQSLGQGLEFLIYFQGNSAPDKSGLPSDRFSAERTGGSVSTLTIQRTQQEDSAVYLCASSGSYNEQFFGPGTRLTVL.

V usage is TRBV5-3 and J usage is TRBJ2-6; weak D call: TRBD2 (7 bases). TRBV5-3 is classed as an ORF, of uncertain function. This CDR3 has 18 residues. Trimming pared 4 bases from V and 1 base from J, leaving 18 bases between. The CDR3 loop reads CARSAWGGPLSGANVLTF. As DNA, the CDR3 is TGTGCCAGAAGCGCCTGGGGGGGCCCATTATCTGGGGCCAACGTCCTGACTTTC.

The chain uses TRBV7-9 and TRBJ2-2; 8 positions match TRBD1. Germline V lookup: CDR1 SEHNR, CDR2 FQNEAQ (reference sequence). The V and J ends lost 6 bases and 4 bases, in that order; junction bases with no gene match: 10. The CDR3 totals 16 residues. The DNA for the CDR3 is TGTGCCAGCAGAAGACCCCGACAGGGGAGCACCGGGGAGCTGTTTTTT. Translated: CASRRPRQGSTGELFF.

V is TRBV9 and J is TRBJ2-7, with TRBD2 matching over 7 bases. The CDR3 extends over 14 amino acids. Germline assignment: CDR1 SGDLS and CDR2 YYNGEE. Trimming at V came to 3 bases and at J to 3 bases, leaving 6 bases not matched to a gene. The CDR3 spells CASSAAGTNYEQYF. CDR3 in DNA: TGTGCCAGCAGCGCAGCTGGGACTAACTACGAGCAGTACTTC.